One and the same sample provided the 24 T cell receptor beta chains below, sequenced in a study of T cell repertoires in aging, cancer and after chemotherapy. Peripheral blood genomic DNA, not sorted cells or RNA, was the template. A mixed TRB-A/B primer pool amplified rearranged TRB by multiplex touch-down PCR. TCRdb re-called the multiplex PCR reads with MiXCR, one entry per CDR3 protein. The repertoire consists of approximately 11,000 distinct CDR3 sequences, with about 32% occurring once and the leading ten covering 2.5% to 4%. The material sequenced was blood. All receptors come from a human donor in good health.

This clonotype counts as medium-sized. The gene calls are TRBV29-1 and TRBJ1-1; maybe TRBD1 (6 bases). The V end lost 2 bases, the J end lost 3 bases, and 10 bases lay between the germline ends. The CDR3 length is 13 residues. Germline V gene sequence: CDR1 SQVTM, CDR2 ANQGSEA. CDR3 in amino acids: CSVESQGHTEAFF. In DNA, the CDR3 is TGCAGCGTTGAATCACAGGGTCACACTGAAGCTTTCTTT.

This clonotype was seen a handful of times. J is TRBJ2-7 and V is TRBV6-5; 10 bases map to TRBD1. J was trimmed by 3 bases and V by 5 bases; bases with no gene match: 7. Germline V lookup: CDR1 MNHEY, CDR2 SVGAGI. This CDR3 has 15 residues. The chain's CDR3 is CASSRRDRGIYEQYF. The DNA of the CDR3 is TGTGCCAGCAGTCGTCGGGACAGGGGAATCTACGAGCAGTACTTC.

This clonotype was detected a few times. This chain joins TRBV27 and TRBJ1-5; the D is unclear. The ends were cut back, 8 bases at V and 7 bases at J, with 15 bases in the middle. Germline CDR1 MNHEY, CDR2 SMNVEV (reference sequence). The CDR3 spans 13 residues. CDR3 coding DNA: TGTGCCAGCGGTATGGGGTATAAGCAGCCCCAGCATTTT. Its translation is CASGMGYKQPQHF.

In its sample, this clonotype was seen a few times. V usage is TRBV6-5 and J usage is TRBJ1-4; a weak D match, TRBD1 (5 bases). Trimming removed 2 bases at V and 5 bases at J, with 6 bases between. CDR1 MNHEY and CDR2 SVGAGI come from the germline V gene. The CDR3 sequence is 13 residues long. The CDR3 bases are TGTGCCAGCAGTTACCGACAGAATGAAAAACTGTTTTTT. Its protein is CASSYRQNEKLFF.

The chain uses TRBV20-1 and TRBJ1-1; D gene ambiguous. From germline, CDR1 is DFQATT and CDR2 SNEGSKA (reference sequence). Trimming stripped 6 bases from V and 0 bases from J, with 11 bases between. This CDR3 contains 13 residues. The chain's CDR3 is CSARHSMNTEAFF. The CDR3 DNA follows: TGCAGTGCGAGACATTCCATGAACACTGAAGCTTTCTTT.

By sample share, this clonotype is medium-sized (0.01 to 0.1%). This chain connects TRBV6-5 to TRBJ2-3; the D is unclear. The ends were cut back, 0 bases at V and 0 bases at J, with 1 base in the middle. The CDR3 spans 13 residues. CDR1 is MNHEY, CDR2 SVGAGI, per germline. For the CDR3, the DNA is TGTGCCAGCAGTTACTCTAGCACAGATACGCAGTATTTT. Residues: CASSYSSTDTQYF.

This clonotype was seen more than once but under ten times. V is TRBV10-3 and J is TRBJ2-7; D may be TRBD1 or TRBD2 (5 bases each). V was pared by 2 bases and J by 0 bases, with 11 bases between. CDR1 is ENHRY, CDR2 SYGVKD, per germline. CDR3 size: 15 residues. CDR3 sequence reads: CAISETGTSSYEQYF. CDR3 nucleotides: TGTGCCATCAGTGAGACCGGGACCTCCTCCTACGAGCAGTACTTC.

The chain uses TRBV10-3 and TRBJ1-2, with 12 bases fitting TRBD1. The CDR3 consists of 15 residues. CDR1 is ENHRY, CDR2 SYGVKD, per germline. Trimming at V came to 0 bases and at J to 7 bases, leaving 3 bases not matched to a gene. The CDR3 DNA sequence: TGTGCCATCAGTGAGTCACCGGGACAGGGGGCTGGCTACACCTTC. It translates to CAISESPGQGAGYTF.

The chain employs TRBV6-6 and TRBJ1-4; 7 bases map to TRBD1. J lost 4 bases, V lost 8 bases, and 7 bases had no gene match. The CDR3 has 14 amino acids. Germline V gene lookup returns CDR1 MNHNY and CDR2 SVGAGI (reference sequence). CDR3 nucleotide sequence: TGTGCCAGCGGGAGACAGGGTGGTAATGAAAAACTGTTTTTT. It specifies CASGRQGGNEKLFF.

This clonotype was recorded a few times. This chain joins TRBV27 and TRBJ2-1; the match to TRBD2 covers 9 bases. The germline gives CDR1 MNHEY, CDR2 SMNVEV (reference sequence). V lost 2 bases to trimming and J lost 7 bases; unmatched junction nucleotides: 6. CDR3 length equals 15 residues. CDR3 region: CASSLTAGGTNEQFF. DNA for the CDR3: TGTGCCAGCAGTTTAACGGCGGGAGGGACGAATGAGCAGTTCTTC.

This clonotype was recorded once. V is TRBV7-2 and J is TRBJ1-3; D possibly corresponds to TRBD1 (5 bases). CDR1 and CDR2 from the germline V gene are SGHTA and FQGNSA. The CDR3 runs to 14 residues. Trimming took 1 base from V and 3 from J, leaving 7 bases between them. The CDR3 DNA is TGTGCCAGCAGCTTAGGGGGGGATGGAAACACCATATATTTT. It translates to CASSLGGDGNTIYF.

The chain employs TRBV7-2 and TRBJ1-5, with D tentatively TRBD1 (6 bases). The CDR3 runs 16 residues. Deletions cut 1 base from V and 5 bases from J, with 15 bases between. The germline gives CDR1 SGHTA, CDR2 FQGNSA. In nucleotides, the CDR3 is TGTGCCAGCAGCTTAGATGGACGGGGGCTTTATCAGCCCCAGCATTTT. Encoded protein: CASSLDGRGLYQPQHF.

This clonotype has only a few counts. The rearrangement links TRBV27 to TRBJ2-6; TRBD1 matches 11 bases. The CDR3 is made up of 18 amino acids. Germline CDR1 is MNHEY and CDR2 is SMNVEV (reference sequence). Trimming removed 6 bases from V and 2 bases from J; junction bases left unmatched: 9. CDR3 nucleotide sequence: TGTGCCAGCAGACCCTCTGGGACAGGGGGTGCTGGGGCCAACGTCCTGACTTTC. It encodes CASRPSGTGGAGANVLTF.

This chain uses TRBV29-1 with TRBJ1-1; 9 bases line up with TRBD1. The V gene end was trimmed by 1 base and the J gene end by 7 bases; junction bases not matched to a gene: 1. Germline V gene data show CDR1 as SQVTM and CDR2 as ANQGSEA. The CDR3 is 12 residues long. The CDR3, as DNA: TGCAGCGTTGAAGGGGACAGGGATGAAGCTTTCTTT. It yields the protein CSVEGDRDEAFF.

In its sample, this clonotype was seen once. The rearrangement joins TRBV27 to TRBJ1-1; 7 positions match TRBD1. Germline-derived CDR1 and CDR2 are MNHEY and SMNVEV (reference sequence). With 5 bases clipped from V and 5 bases from J, the junction kept 2 bases outside the gene matches. This CDR3 is built from 12 residues. CDR3 amino acids: CASSPGGTEAFF. As DNA, the CDR3 is TGTGCCAGCAGTCCAGGGGGAACTGAAGCTTTCTTT.

About this clonotype: This sequence may be a read error, since a much larger clone differs from it by one base. V and J are TRBV29-1 and TRBJ2-5; 7 bases are shared with TRBD2. This CDR3 spans 12 amino acids. The germline gives CDR1 SQVTM, CDR2 ANQGSEA. The CDR3 loop reads CSVGGHQENQYF. The CDR3 DNA is TGCAGCGTGGGAGGGCACCAAGAGAACCAGTACTTC.

This clonotype was observed a single time. The J gene is TRBJ2-1, the V gene TRBV20-1, with 10 bases lining up with TRBD2. The CDR3 is 15 amino acids. CDR1 is DFQATT and CDR2 is SNEGSKA in the germline V gene (reference sequence). The J segment lost 3 bases and the V segment lost 6 bases, leaving 8 bases of the junction unmatched. CDR3 in DNA: TGCAGTGCCCGATCTAGCGGGGGACACTACAATGAGCAGTTCTTC. This translates into CSARSSGGHYNEQFF.

This chain joins TRBV6-5 and TRBJ1-5, with TRBD1 matching over 7 bases. Germline assignment: CDR1 MNHEY and CDR2 SVGAGI. V lost 5 bases to trimming and J lost 6 bases; unmatched junction nucleotides: 7. This CDR3 comprises 14 residues. The CDR3 loop is CASSDHRGSQPQHF. The CDR3 nucleotides read TGTGCCAGCAGTGACCACAGGGGTAGTCAGCCCCAGCATTTT.

The sample holds a few counts of this clonotype. The rearrangement uses TRBV10-3 and TRBJ1-6; D is perhaps TRBD1 (5 bases). V dropped 6 bases and J dropped 0 bases, with 9 bases sitting between them. The CDR3 has 15 residues. The germline CDR1 and CDR2 sequences are ENHRY and SYGVKD. The CDR3 nucleotides are TGTGCCATCAGACTGACAGACTCCTATAATTCACCCCTCCACTTT. This codes for CAIRLTDSYNSPLHF.

This clonotype turned up a few times. V is TRBV6-1 and J is TRBJ1-2; D is undetermined. This CDR3 has 12 residues. The ends were cut back, 4 bases at V and 8 bases at J, with 11 bases in the middle. Germline CDR1 reads MNHNS; CDR2 reads SASEGT. The CDR3 spells CASSVSGRGYTF. The CDR3 nucleotides read TGTGCCAGCAGTGTAAGCGGCCGGGGCTACACCTTC.

The chain carries TRBV19 and TRBJ1-5; D not resolved. The CDR3 is made up of 15 amino acids. Trimming left V 7 bases short and J 1 base short, with 14 bases between. The germline CDR1 and CDR2 sequences are LNHDA and SQIVND (reference sequence). CDR3 sequence (DNA): TGTGCCAGTATTCAAGGTTCAGTAAGCAATCAGCCCCAGCATTTT. Protein sequence: CASIQGSVSNQPQHF. The variable domain in full, completed from reference TRBV19 and TRBJ1-5, reads DGGITQSPKYLFRKEGQNVTLSCEQNLNHDAMYWYRQDPGQGLRLIYYSQIVNDFQKGDIAEGYSVSREKKESFPLTVTSAQKNPTAFYLCASIQGSVSNQPQHFGDGTRLSIL.

The rearrangement links TRBV7-6 to TRBJ2-3, with D maybe TRBD1 (6 bases). The CDR3 consists of 14 residues. The germline V gene has CDR1 SGHVS and CDR2 FNYEAQ. Trimming removed 5 bases from V and 0 bases from J, with 9 bases in between. CDR3 in amino acids: CASSLGQSTDTQYF. The DNA for the CDR3 is TGTGCCAGCAGCCTCGGACAGAGCACAGATACGCAGTATTTT.

The chain is built from TRBV12-3 or TRBV12-4 and TRBJ1-1; D is perhaps TRBD1 (6 bases). This CDR3 region has 13 residues. Trimming removed 4 bases at V and 6 bases at J, with 12 bases between. The DNA for the CDR3 is TGTGCCAGCAGTTACACAAGGGGGGCTGAAGCTTTCTTT. It yields the protein CASSYTRGAEAFF.

By sample fraction, this clonotype is medium-sized. The V and J genes are TRBV10-3 and TRBJ2-3; maybe TRBD2 (6 bases). Germline CDR1 and CDR2: ENHRY and SYGVKD. The germline V and J ends were trimmed by 3 bases and 0 bases, with 10 bases remaining between them. The CDR3 spans 15 residues. The CDR3 reads CAISEGGISTDTQYF. Written as DNA, the CDR3 is TGTGCCATCAGTGAAGGAGGGATCAGCACAGATACGCAGTATTTT.